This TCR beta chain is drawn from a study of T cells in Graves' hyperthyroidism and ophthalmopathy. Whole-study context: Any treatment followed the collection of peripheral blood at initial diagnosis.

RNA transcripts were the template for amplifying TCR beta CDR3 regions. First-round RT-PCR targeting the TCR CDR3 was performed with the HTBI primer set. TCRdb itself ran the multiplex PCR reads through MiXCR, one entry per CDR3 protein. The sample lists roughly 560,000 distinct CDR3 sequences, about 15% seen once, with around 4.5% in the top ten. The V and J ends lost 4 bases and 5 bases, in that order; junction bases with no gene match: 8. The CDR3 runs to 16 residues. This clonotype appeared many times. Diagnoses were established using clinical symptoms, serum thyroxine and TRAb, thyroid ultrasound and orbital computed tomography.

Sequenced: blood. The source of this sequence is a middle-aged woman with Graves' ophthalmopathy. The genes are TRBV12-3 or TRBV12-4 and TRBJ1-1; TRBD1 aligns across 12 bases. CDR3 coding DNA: TGTGCCAGCAGTTCACCGGGACAGGGGGCGCGGACTGAAGCTTTCTTT. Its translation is CASSSPGQGARTEAFF.